These T cell receptor beta chains were read from a single sample in a study of PD-L1 blockade in urothelial cancer. Only in-frame clones appear in the TCRdb table, and some are missing; sequencing was by immunoSEQ multiplex PCR. The sample carries approximately 83,000 clones, over 65% recorded once. Sequences were derived from PBMCs, sampled around atezolizumab (anti-PD-L1) treatment. These receptors were taken from a man between 65 and 79 years old with urothelial cancer. CDR3s include the opening cysteine and the closing phenylalanine or tryptophan. The D gene is left open where the match is weak. Not every row has a clone size; where given, it reads once, few, many or a size class.

d_gene	v_gene	j_gene	abundance	CDR3aa	CDR3nt
TRBD2	TRBV4-3	TRBJ2-3	NA	CASSQDTWLAGEYTQYF	TGCGCCAGCAGCCAAGATACTTGGCTAGCGGGAGAGTATACGCAGTATTTT
NA	TRBV6-6	TRBJ1-1	few	CASYMNTEAFF	TGTGCCAGCTACATGAACACTGAAGCTTTCTTT
TRBD1	TRBV4-1	TRBJ2-3	NA	CASSRGSTGGTDTQYF	TGCGCCAGCAGTCGGGGATCGACAGGGGGAACAGATACGCAGTATTTT
NA	TRBV4-1	TRBJ1-5	many	CASSQTGLNQPQHF	TGCGCCAGCAGCCAGACAGGTCTGAATCAGCCCCAGCATTTT
NA	TRBV9	TRBJ2-3	NA	CASSVVGDLTDTQYF	TGTGCCAGCAGCGTAGTCGGGGATCTAACAGATACGCAGTATTTT
TRBD1	TRBV7-2	TRBJ2-3	NA	CASSFVGQGATDTQYF	TGTGCCAGCAGTTTTGTCGGACAGGGGGCAACAGATACGCAGTATTTT
NA	TRBV18	TRBJ2-7	once	CASSPREGSTYEQYF	TGTGCCAGCTCACCACGTGAGGGCTCGACCTACGAGCAGTACTTC
NA	TRBV2	TRBJ1-4	NA	CASSYQQGEKLFF	TGTGCCAGCAGTTATCAACAGGGAGAAAAACTGTTTTTT
NA	TRBV9	TRBJ1-5	NA	CASSVGGTDQPQHF	TGTGCCAGCAGCGTAGGAGGGACTGATCAGCCCCAGCATTTT
NA	TRBV19	TRBJ1-2	NA	CASSIGSGDFYGYTF	TGTGCCAGTAGTATAGGATCCGGGGATTTCTATGGCTACACCTTC
NA	TRBV7-3	TRBJ1-1	NA	CASSLSRNTEAFF	TGTGCCAGCAGCTTGAGTCGGAACACTGAAGCTTTCTTT
TRBD1	TRBV4-1	TRBJ1-4	NA	CASSHGDRDDEKLFF	TGCGCCAGCAGCCATGGCGACAGGGATGATGAAAAACTGTTTTTT
NA	TRBV18	TRBJ2-7	few	CAAAGDSYEQYF	TGTGCCGCGGCCGGAGACTCCTACGAGCAGTACTTC
TRBD2	TRBV30	TRBJ2-1	NA	CAWSGGLVANEQFF	TGTGCCTGGAGTGGGGGACTAGTAGCCAATGAGCAGTTCTTC
NA	TRBV7-9	TRBJ1-2	NA	CASSVDTYGYTF	TGTGCCAGCAGCGTAGACACCTATGGCTACACCTTC
NA	TRBV7-2	TRBJ2-2	NA	CASSASAGTQGGELFF	TGTGCCAGCAGCGCCTCAGCGGGCACCCAGGGCGGGGAGCTGTTTTTT
NA	TRBV6-5	TRBJ2-7	NA	CARSTRRDGEQYF	TGTGCCCGCAGTACAAGGAGGGATGGCGAGCAGTACTTC
NA	TRBV7-3	TRBJ2-5	NA	CASSSDSGEVSLEETQYF	TGTGCCAGCAGCTCCGACTCGGGGGAGGTTTCTTTGGAAGAGACCCAGTACTTC
TRBD1	TRBV10-3	TRBJ2-2	NA	CAARTGRTGELFF	TGTGCCGCCCGGACAGGGAGGACCGGGGAGCTGTTTTTT
NA	TRBV5-1	TRBJ2-7	NA	CASSRDWWGTSYEQYF	TGCGCCAGCAGCCGGGACTGGTGGGGTACCTCCTACGAGCAGTACTTC
NA	TRBV9	TRBJ2-2	NA	CASSVGYRAGELFF	TGTGCCAGCAGCGTAGGGTACAGGGCAGGGGAGCTGTTTTTT
TRBD2	TRBV9	TRBJ2-2	NA	CASSPSLAGNTGELFF	TGTGCCAGCAGCCCCTCACTAGCGGGGAACACCGGGGAGCTGTTTTTT
TRBD2	TRBV5-1	TRBJ2-3	NA	CASSSPWREKGDTQYF	TGCGCCAGCAGCTCGCCGTGGCGGGAGAAGGGAGATACGCAGTATTTT
NA	TRBV4-2	TRBJ2-1	NA	CASSQDIGGEQFF	TGTGCCAGCAGCCAAGATATCGGCGGGGAGCAGTTCTTC
NA	TRBV6-5	TRBJ1-2	NA	CASSYSLKGNYGYTF	TGTGCCAGCAGTTACTCTCTGAAGGGGAACTATGGCTACACCTTC
NA	TRBV11-2	TRBJ1-2	NA	CASSLILGSYGYTF	TGTGCCAGCAGCTTAATCTTAGGGAGCTATGGCTACACCTTC
NA	TRBV6-1	TRBJ1-1	NA	CASSEARGRTEAFF	TGTGCCAGCAGTGAAGCGCGGGGGAGGACTGAAGCTTTCTTT
NA	TRBV5-8	TRBJ2-3	NA	CASSRRGSVTDTQYF	TGTGCCAGCAGCCGTCGGGGGTCGGTCACAGATACGCAGTATTTT
TRBD1	TRBV7-8	TRBJ1-2	NA	CASSLVRDRDGYTF	TGTGCCAGCAGCTTAGTTAGGGACAGGGATGGCTACACCTTC
TRBD2	TRBV5-1	TRBJ2-7	once	CASSLEGTSGEQYF	TGCGCCAGCAGCTTGGAGGGGACTAGCGGCGAGCAGTACTTC
NA	TRBV5-6	TRBJ1-1	NA	CASSFRENTEAFF	TGTGCCAGCAGCTTCCGGGAGAACACTGAAGCTTTCTTT
NA	TRBV10-1	TRBJ1-6	NA	CASSGQTNSPLHF	TGCGCCAGCAGCGGACAGACTAATTCACCCCTCCACTTT
TRBD1	TRBV5-1	TRBJ1-5	NA	CASSLGQGADQPQHF	TGCGCCAGCAGCCTGGGACAGGGGGCGGATCAGCCCCAGCATTTT
NA	TRBV13	TRBJ1-1	NA	CASSLGHNTEAFF	TGTGCCAGCAGCTTAGGACATAACACTGAAGCTTTCTTT
NA	TRBV29-1	TRBJ1-1	NA	CSVGHPNTEAFF	TGCAGCGTTGGGCACCCGAACACTGAAGCTTTCTTT
NA	TRBV6-5	TRBJ2-2	NA	CASSSNTHTGELFF	TGTGCCAGCAGTAGCAATACCCACACCGGGGAGCTGTTTTTT
NA	TRBV4-1	TRBJ1-2	few	CASSQEGPLGSGYTF	TGCGCCAGCAGCCAAGAAGGGCCGCTCGGGAGTGGCTACACCTTC
NA	TRBV5-1	TRBJ2-1	NA	CASSLEGLAATGRLISYNEQFF	TGCGCCAGCAGCTTGGAGGGGCTAGCGGCCACAGGGAGGTTAATCTCCTACAATGAGCAGTTCTTC
NA	TRBV5-5	TRBJ1-1	few	CASSFSLNTEAFF	TGTGCCAGCAGCTTTAGTCTGAACACTGAAGCTTTCTTT
TRBD1	TRBV7-2	TRBJ1-3	once	CASSLAGTGAGNTIYF	TGTGCCAGCAGCTTAGCTGGGACAGGGGCTGGAAACACCATATATTTT
NA	TRBV7-9	TRBJ1-1	NA	CASSLSGIPNTEAFF	TGTGCCAGCAGCCTCTCAGGGATACCGAACACTGAAGCTTTCTTT
TRBD2	TRBV30	TRBJ2-3	NA	CAWDRFGLAGGTDTQYF	TGTGCCTGGGACAGATTCGGACTAGCGGGAGGCACAGATACGCAGTATTTT
TRBD2	TRBV5-5	TRBJ2-3	NA	CASSFGTRRTDTQYF	TGTGCCAGCAGCTTTGGGACTAGACGCACAGATACGCAGTATTTT
NA	TRBV7-3	TRBJ2-7	NA	CASSLMPGAYEQYF	TGTGCCAGCAGCTTAATGCCAGGTGCCTACGAGCAGTACTTC
NA	TRBV4-2	TRBJ2-1	NA	CASSPLGTTEQFF	TGTGCCAGCAGCCCCTTAGGGACAACTGAGCAGTTCTTC